A selection of T cell receptor beta chains follows, all from one sample in a study of tumor-infiltrating lymphocytes in glioblastoma multiforme. TCRdb fed the multiplex PCR reads into MiXCR, producing one record per CDR3 protein. Seen here are about 13,000 distinct CDR3 sequences, 64% observed once, and the top ten hold around 30%. The sequenced material came from brain tumor tissue. The source is a male donor with glioblastoma. The CDR3 runs from the conserved cysteine through the conserved F or W. A D gene is named only where the DNA matches it firmly. Only part of the rows carry a size: once, few, many, or a class if the clone is expanded.

- - TRBJ2-1 TRBV6-6 TGTGCCGGATCAGACAGAGTGGGGTCTGAGCAGTCCTTC CAGSDRVGSEQSF
- - TRBJ2-7 TRBV29-1 TGCAGCGTTCAGGGGCTAAACTACGAGCAGCACTTC CSVQGLNYEQHF
many TRBD1 TRBJ1-1 TRBV28 TGTGCCACCCAGGGGGGGGCATCGAACACTGAAGCTTTCTTT CATQGGASNTEAFF
- TRBD1 TRBJ2-7 TRBV5-6 TGCGCCAACAGCACCGGGACAGGGGATCCCTGCGAGCAGTACTTC CANSTGTGDPCEQYF
once TRBD1 TRBJ2-7 TRBV25-1 TGTGCCAGCACTGACCCCCCGGGACAGGGCTCCTACGAGCAATACTTC CASTDPPGQGSYEQYF
- TRBD2 TRBJ2-2 TRBV29-1 TGCAGCCTTGGACGTGGGACTAGCGGGAACACCGGGGAGCTGTTTTTT CSLGRGTSGNTGELFF
many - TRBJ2-1 TRBV7-9 TGTGCCAGCAGCCCACAGGGCAATGAGCAGTTCTTC CASSPQGNEQFF
once TRBD1 TRBJ2-7 TRBV29-1 TGCAGCGTTCACGGGACAGAGGGGTTCTACGTGCAATACTTC CSVHGTEGFYVQYF
medium-sized - TRBJ2-7 TRBV12-3/TRBV12-4 TGTGCCAGCAGTGAAGCCTCCTCCGAGCAGTACTTC CASSEASSEQYF
- TRBD2 TRBJ2-2 TRBV28 TGTGCCAGCATGACAACTAGCGGGAGGGCGAGCACCGGGGAGCTGTTTTTT CASMTTSGRASTGELFF